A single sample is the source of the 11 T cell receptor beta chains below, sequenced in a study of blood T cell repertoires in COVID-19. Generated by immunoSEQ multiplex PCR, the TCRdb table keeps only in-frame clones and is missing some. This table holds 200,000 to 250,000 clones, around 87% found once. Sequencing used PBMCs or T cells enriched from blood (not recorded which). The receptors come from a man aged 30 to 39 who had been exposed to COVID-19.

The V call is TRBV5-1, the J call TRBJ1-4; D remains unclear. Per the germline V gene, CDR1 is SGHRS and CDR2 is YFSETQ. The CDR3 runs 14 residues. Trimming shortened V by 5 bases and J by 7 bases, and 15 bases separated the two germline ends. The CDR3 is CASSPDAEGEKLFF. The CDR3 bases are TGCGCCAGCAGTCCCGACGCGGAAGGTGAAAAACTGTTTTTT. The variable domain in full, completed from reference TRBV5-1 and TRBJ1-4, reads KAGVTQTPRYLIKTRGQQVTLSCSPISGHRSVSWYQQTPGQGLQFLFEYFSETQRNKGNFPGRFSGRQFSNSRSEMNVSTLELGDSALYLCASSPDAEGEKLFFGSGTQLSVL.

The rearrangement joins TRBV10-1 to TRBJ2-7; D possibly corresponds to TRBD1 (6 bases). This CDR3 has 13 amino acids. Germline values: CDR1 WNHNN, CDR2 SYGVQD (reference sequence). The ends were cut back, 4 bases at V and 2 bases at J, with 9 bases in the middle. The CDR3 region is CASSVTGTYEQYF. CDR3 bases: TGCGCCAGCAGTGTCACAGGGACCTACGAGCAGTACTTC.

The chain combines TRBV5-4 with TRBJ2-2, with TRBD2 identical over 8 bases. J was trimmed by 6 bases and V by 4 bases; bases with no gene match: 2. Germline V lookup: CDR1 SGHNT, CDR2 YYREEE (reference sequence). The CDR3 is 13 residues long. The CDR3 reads CASSGGLAGELFF. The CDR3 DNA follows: TGTGCCAGCAGCGGGGGACTAGCCGGGGAGCTGTTTTTT.

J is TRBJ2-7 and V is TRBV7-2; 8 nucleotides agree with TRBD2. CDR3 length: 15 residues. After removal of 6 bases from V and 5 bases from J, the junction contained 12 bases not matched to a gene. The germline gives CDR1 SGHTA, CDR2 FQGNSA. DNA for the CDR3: TGTGCCAGCAGTACCGGGACTAGAAGCATCCACGAGCAGTACTTC. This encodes CASSTGTRSIHEQYF.

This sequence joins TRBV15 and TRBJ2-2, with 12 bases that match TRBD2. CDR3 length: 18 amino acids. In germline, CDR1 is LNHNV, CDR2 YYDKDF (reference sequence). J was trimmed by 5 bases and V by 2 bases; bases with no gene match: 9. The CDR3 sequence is CATSRNLGLAGITGELFF. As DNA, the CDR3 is TGTGCCACCAGCAGAAACCTCGGACTAGCGGGGATTACCGGGGAGCTGTTTTTT.

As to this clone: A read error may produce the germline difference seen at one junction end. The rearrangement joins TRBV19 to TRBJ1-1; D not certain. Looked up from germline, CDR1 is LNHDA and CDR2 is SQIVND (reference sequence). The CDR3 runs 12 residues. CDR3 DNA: TGTGTCAGTACCTCGGGTTACTCGGAAGCTTTCTTT. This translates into CVSTSGYSEAFF.

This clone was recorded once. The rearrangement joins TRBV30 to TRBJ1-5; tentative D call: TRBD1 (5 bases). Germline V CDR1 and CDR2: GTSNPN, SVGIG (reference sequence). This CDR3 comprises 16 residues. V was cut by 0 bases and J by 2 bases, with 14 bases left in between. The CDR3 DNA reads TGTGCCTGGAGTGTAGCCAGGGAGGGAGGCAATCAGCCCCAGCATTTT. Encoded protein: CAWSVAREGGNQPQHF. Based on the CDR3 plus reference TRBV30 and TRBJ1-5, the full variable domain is SQTIHQWPATLVQPVGSPLSLECTVEGTSNPNLYWYRQAAGRGLQLLFYSVGIGQISSEVPQNLSASRPQDRQFILSSKKLLLSDSGFYLCAWSVAREGGNQPQHFGDGTRLSIL.

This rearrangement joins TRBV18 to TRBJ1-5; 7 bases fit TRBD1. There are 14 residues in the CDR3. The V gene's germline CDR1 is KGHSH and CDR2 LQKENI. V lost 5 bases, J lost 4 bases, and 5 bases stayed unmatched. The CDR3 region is CASSSTGANQPQHF. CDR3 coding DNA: TGTGCCAGCTCATCTACAGGGGCGAATCAGCCCCAGCATTTT.

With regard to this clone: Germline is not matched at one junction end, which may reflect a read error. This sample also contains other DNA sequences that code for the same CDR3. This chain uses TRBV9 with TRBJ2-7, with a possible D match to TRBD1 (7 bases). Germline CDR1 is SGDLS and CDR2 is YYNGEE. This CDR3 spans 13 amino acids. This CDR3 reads CASSARQGLEQYF. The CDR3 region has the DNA TGTGCCAGCAGCGCAAGACAGGGACTCGAGCAATACTTC.

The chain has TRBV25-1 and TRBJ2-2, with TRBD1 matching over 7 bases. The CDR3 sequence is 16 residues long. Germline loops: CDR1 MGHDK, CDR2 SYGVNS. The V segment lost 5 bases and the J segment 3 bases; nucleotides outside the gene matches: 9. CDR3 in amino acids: CASSPPWDRYTGELFF. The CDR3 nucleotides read TGTGCCAGCAGTCCCCCTTGGGACAGATACACCGGGGAGCTGTTTTTT.

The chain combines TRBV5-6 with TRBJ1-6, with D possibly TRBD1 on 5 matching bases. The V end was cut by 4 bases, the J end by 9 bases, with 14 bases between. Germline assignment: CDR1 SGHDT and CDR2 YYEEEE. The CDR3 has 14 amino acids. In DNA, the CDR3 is TGTGCCAGCAGCCCACCGCGGGGGAGTTCACCCCTCCACTTT. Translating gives CASSPPRGSSPLHF.